This is a list of T cell receptor beta chains from one sample in a study of blood T cell repertoires in COVID-19. Clones were read by immunoSEQ multiplex PCR, and TCRdb kept only the in-frame ones, dropping some. This table holds roughly 110,000 clones, approximately 90% found once. Sequencing input: peripheral blood. The receptors stem from a man aged 45-65 years with active or convalescent COVID-19. The CDR3 runs from the conserved cysteine through the conserved F or W. The order of the fields is V gene, CDR3 length, D gene, J gene, clone size, CDR3 DNA, CDR3 protein. The D gene is left open where the match is weak. Clone sizes are given selectively: once, few, many, or a class where the clone is expanded.

>TRBV11-2|16|TRBD2|TRBJ2-1|.
TGTGCCAGCAGCCTTTCCCTAGCGGGAGGCCTTAGTGAGCAGTTCTTC
CASSLSLAGGLSEQFF
>TRBV9|14|.|TRBJ1-2|.
TGTGCCAGCAGCGTTCAGGACAAACCATCCGGCTACACCTTC
CASSVQDKPSGYTF
>TRBV3-1/TRBV3-2|14|TRBD1|TRBJ1-1|.
TGTGCCAGCAGCCAAGTGGACAGGCGCACTGAAGCTTTCTTT
CASSQVDRRTEAFF
>TRBV29-1|13|.|TRBJ2-1|.
TGCAGCGTTGAATCGGGAGCCGGTAGTGAGCAGTTCTTC
CSVESGAGSEQFF
>TRBV5-8|15|.|TRBJ1-2|.
TGTGCCAGCAGCTTGACCGGGACAAATAACTATGGCTACACCTTC
CASSLTGTNNYGYTF
>TRBV28|14|TRBD1|TRBJ2-7|.
TGTGCCAGCAGTGCCACAGGGGGCGGCCACGAGCAGTACTTC
CASSATGGGHEQYF
>TRBV19|15|.|TRBJ2-2|.
TGTGCCAGTAGTATCAGGACTCCCCTCACCGGGGAGCTGTTTTTT
CASSIRTPLTGELFF
>TRBV4-2|13|.|TRBJ1-1|.
TGTGCCAGCAGCCAAGCGGGAAGGACTGAAGCTTTCTTT
CASSQAGRTEAFF
>TRBV21-1|13|.|TRBJ2-5|.
TGTGCCAGCAGCACCAGGCCCCAAGAGACCCAGTACTTC
CASSTRPQETQYF
>TRBV20-1|18|.|TRBJ1-3|.
TGCAGTGCTAGTACGCTTCGTGATGGCCCGCAGACTGGAAACACCATATATTTT
CSASTLRDGPQTGNTIYF
>TRBV9|16|TRBD1|TRBJ1-1|.
TGTGCCAGCAGCGTAGCCCCGGACAGGGGAAACACTGAAGCTTTCTTT
CASSVAPDRGNTEAFF
>TRBV20-1|14|TRBD1|TRBJ1-1|.
TGCAGTGCTAGTGGGGACAGGGGTGCCGTGACGGCTTTCTTT
CSASGDRGAVTAFF
>TRBV9|15|TRBD2|TRBJ2-1|.
TGTGCCAGCAGCGTAGTGGGAGGGCCGTTTGGTGAGCAGTTCTTC
CASSVVGGPFGEQFF
>TRBV11-2|16|.|TRBJ2-3|.
TGTGCCAGCAGCTTAGAGGCAGGGAGGCACACAGATACGCAGTATTTT
CASSLEAGRHTDTQYF
>TRBV7-9|15|TRBD2|TRBJ2-7|.
TGTGCCAGCAGCTTAGTGTCTAGCGGGGGCTACGAGCAGTACTTC
CASSLVSSGGYEQYF
>TRBV11-2|16|TRBD1|TRBJ1-2|.
TGTGCCAGCAGCTTTGGAGCAGGGGGCCTTGTCGGCGGCTACACCTTC
CASSFGAGGLVGGYTF
>TRBV27|17|.|TRBJ1-6|.
TGTGCCAGCAGTTTAGTGACACAGAGCTCCTATAATTCACCCCTCCACTTT
CASSLVTQSSYNSPLHF
>TRBV5-1|14|TRBD2|TRBJ2-1|once
TGCGCCAGCAGCTCCCTTAGCGGGAGTAATGAGCAGTTCTTC
CASSSLSGSNEQFF
>TRBV11-2|15|.|TRBJ1-5|.
TGTGCCAGCAGCTTAGGCGCCATAGAGCAATCGCCCCAGCATTTT
CASSLGAIEQSPQHF
>TRBV5-1|12|.|TRBJ1-2|.
TGCGCCAGCTCGGGAAAGAACTATGGCTACACCTTC
CASSGKNYGYTF
>TRBV7-9|14|.|TRBJ2-2|.
TGTGCCAGCAGCTTAGTGGGGAGATCCGGGGAGCTGTTTTTT
CASSLVGRSGELFF
>TRBV12-3/TRBV12-4|12|.|TRBJ2-2|once
TGTGCCAGCAGTAATAGTGTCGGGGAGCTGTTTTTT
CASSNSVGELFF
>TRBV19|16|TRBD2|TRBJ2-1|.
TGTGCCAGTAGTATAGCGGGACTAGCGGGAATCAATGAGCAGTTCTTC
CASSIAGLAGINEQFF
>TRBV19|16|TRBD1|TRBJ1-1|.
TGTGCCAGTAGTATAGACTGGACAGGGGTAAGTCCTGAAGCTTTCTTT
CASSIDWTGVSPEAFF
>TRBV4-1|15|TRBD1|TRBJ2-5|.
TGCGCCAGCAGCCTAACGACAGGGGAGCAGGAGACCCAGTACTTC
CASSLTTGEQETQYF
>TRBV6-2/TRBV6-3|16|TRBD1|TRBJ1-5|.
TGTGCCAGCAGTTCCAAGACAGGGGTGGAGAATCAGCCCCAGCATTTT
CASSSKTGVENQPQHF